This T cell receptor beta chain was captured in a study of vaccination and CD4 T cells after COVID-19. At the level of the study: Convalescent donors were composed of six males and four females, of whom two were Hispanic. Collection of post-COVID samples occurred a median around 91 days after diagnosis, spanning a range of 35 to 161.

One entry per CDR3 protein results from TCRdb running MiXCR on the PCR reads. The repertoire holds some 25,000 distinct CDR3 sequences, with 50% to 65% as singletons. The sample holds a few counts of this clonotype. CDR1 is LNHNV, CDR2 YYDKDF, per germline (reference sequence). The V gene lost 3 bases and the J gene lost 11 bases, with 16 bases spanning the gap. This CDR3 comprises 13 residues. This chain connects TRBV15 to TRBJ1-1; TRBD1 is a possible D gene (5 bases). The sample consisted of CD4+ T cells from blood, taken before SARS-CoV-2 vaccination. This TCR derives from a human donor who had recovered from COVID-19. The chain's CDR3 is CATSREGRGDAFF. CDR3 nucleotides: TGTGCCACCAGCAGGGAAGGGAGGGGAGATGCTTTCTTT.